The 27 T cell receptor beta chains below were found in one sample sequenced in a study of T cells in Graves' hyperthyroidism and ophthalmopathy. Amplified TCR beta CDR3 regions came from RNA transcripts. First-round RT-PCR with HTBI primers amplified the TCR CDR3 region. Each CDR3 protein gets one entry after TCRdb re-called the multiplex PCR reads with MiXCR. The data show 250,000 to 300,000 distinct CDR3 sequences, less than 15% seen once. Sequenced sample: blood. These receptor sequences come from a woman aged 40 to 50 with Graves' hyperthyroidism that later progressed to Graves' ophthalmopathy.

This clonotype was recorded many times. The gene calls are TRBV28 and TRBJ2-7, with TRBD2 matching over 11 bases. The germline V gene encodes CDR1 MDHEN and CDR2 SYDVKM. V shed 5 bases and J 4 bases; nucleotides not matched to a gene: 16. The CDR3 contains 18 residues. CDR3 amino acids: CASSPLAGGPTLRYEQYF. The CDR3 nucleotides read TGTGCCAGCAGTCCTTTAGCGGGAGGGCCGACTTTGAGGTACGAGCAGTACTTC.

This clonotype was counted at least ten times. V usage is TRBV27 and J usage is TRBJ2-7; D possibly matches TRBD1 or TRBD2 (6 bases each). This CDR3 is 17 amino acids long. Trimming left V 2 bases short and J 0 bases short, with 17 bases between. Germline CDR1 is MNHEY and CDR2 is SMNVEV (reference sequence). The CDR3 protein is CASSLRGLRGSSYEQYF. CDR3 sequence (DNA): TGTGCCAGCAGTTTACGGGGGCTGAGAGGGTCCTCCTACGAGCAGTACTTC.

This clonotype is a singleton in its sample. A much more abundant neighbour one base away suggests this may be a read error. CDR3 protein: CASRDRDNSPLHF. The DNA for the CDR3 is TGTGCCAGCCGGGACAGGGATAATTCACCCCTCCACTTT. The rearrangement links TRBV6-1 to TRBJ1-6; 9 nucleotides line up with TRBD1. Germline-derived CDR1 and CDR2 are MNHNS and SASEGT. The CDR3 length is 13 residues. V was clipped by 8 bases and J by 5 bases; unmatched bases: 1.

About this clonotype: This may stem from a read error, because a much larger clone lies one nucleotide away. This chain links TRBV2 with TRBJ2-2; D is uncertain. The V end was cut by 4 bases, the J end by 1 base, with 7 bases between. CDR1 and CDR2 (germline): SNHLY, FYNNEI. The CDR3 length is 14 residues. CDR3 amino acids: CASSGDQNTGELFF. CDR3 in DNA: TGTGCCAGCAGTGGAGACCAGAACACCGGGGAGCTGTTTTTT.

This clonotype was counted ten times or more. CDR3 sequence reads: CASSYVGGPQETQYF. CDR3 in DNA: TGTGCCAGCAGTTACGTTGGGGGACCTCAAGAGACCCAGTACTTC. The chain has TRBV6-5 and TRBJ2-5; D assignment may be TRBD1 or TRBD2 (5 bases each). Per the germline V gene, CDR1 is MNHEY and CDR2 is SVGAGI. The V and J ends lost 2 bases and 2 bases respectively, with 12 bases between them. The CDR3 spans 15 residues.

A word on this clonotype: This may come from a read error, since a much larger clone is one base off. The chain recombines TRBV28 with TRBJ1-1; no definite D call. Germline V lookup: CDR1 MDHEN, CDR2 SYDVKM. This CDR3 is built from 12 residues. Between the trimmed V and J ends, which lost 6 bases and 7 bases, there was a span of 12 bases. The CDR3 DNA reads TGTGCCAGCAGGCCGGACGAGTTTGAAGCTTTCTTT. Encoded protein: CASRPDEFEAFF. Together with reference TRBV28 and TRBJ1-1, the CDR3 gives the full variable domain: DVKVTQSSRYLVKRTGEKVFLECVQDMDHENMFWYRQDPGLGLRLIYFSYDVKMKEKGDIPEGYSVSREKKERFSLILESASTNQTSMYLCASRPDEFEAFFGQGTRLTVV.

This clonotype was observed at least ten times. The V and J genes are TRBV12-3 or TRBV12-4 and TRBJ2-7; 9 bases map to TRBD1. The J segment lost 2 bases and the V segment lost 5 bases, leaving 4 bases of the junction unmatched. The length of the CDR3 is 14 residues. In DNA form, the CDR3 reads TGTGCCAGCAGTCAAAGGACAGGGGCCTACGAGCAGTACTTC. Its protein is CASSQRTGAYEQYF.

Ten or more counts support this clonotype. The J gene is TRBJ2-2, the V gene TRBV18; D tentatively fits TRBD1 or TRBD2 (5 bases each). The CDR3 has 15 residues. Germline-derived CDR1 and CDR2 are KGHSH and LQKENI. V was trimmed by 3 bases and J by 1 base, leaving 9 bases between them. DNA for the CDR3: TGTGCCAGCTCACCCGGGACGGAGAACACCGGGGAGCTGTTTTTT. It translates to CASSPGTENTGELFF.

The J gene is TRBJ2-7, the V gene TRBV7-2; D might be TRBD1 (6 bases). The CDR3 consists of 13 residues. V gave up 5 bases and J gave up 0 bases, with 8 bases separating them. Per the germline V gene, CDR1 is SGHTA and CDR2 is FQGNSA. CDR3 region: CASSDRSSYEQYF. CDR3 DNA: TGTGCCAGCAGCGACAGGAGCTCCTACGAGCAGTACTTC.

The chain carries TRBV28 and TRBJ1-1; TRBD1 is a possible D gene (5 bases). The CDR3 extends over 14 amino acids. V shed 5 bases and J shed 1 base, with 11 bases lying between them. Germline V CDR1 and CDR2: MDHEN, SYDVKM. CDR3 nucleotides: TGTGCCAGCAGTCTCGGGGCTAGGAACACTGAAGCTTTCTTT. Translation gives CASSLGARNTEAFF.

This clonotype has at least ten counts. The chain carries TRBV20-1 and TRBJ1-2; D is ambiguous. CDR1 DFQATT and CDR2 SNEGSKA come from the germline V gene (reference sequence). Trimming left V 0 bases short and J 0 bases short, with 14 bases between. The CDR3 has 16 residues. CDR3 region: CSARDRGYLANYGYTF. The CDR3 nucleotides read TGCAGTGCTAGAGATCGAGGCTACTTAGCTAACTATGGCTACACCTTC.

This clonotype was counted at least ten times. The V call is TRBV7-9, the J call TRBJ2-7; D remains unclear. Germline V CDR1 and CDR2: SEHNR, FQNEAQ (reference sequence). The CDR3 extends over 14 amino acids. The V and J ends lost 3 bases and 3 bases respectively, with 12 bases between them. The CDR3, as DNA: TGTGCCAGCAGCTTCGCCGATCCGTACTACGAGCAGTACTTC. Translation: CASSFADPYYEQYF. Using reference TRBV7-9 and TRBJ2-7 for the parts outside the CDR3, the full variable domain is DTGVSQNPRHKITKRGQNVTFRCDPISEHNRLYWYRQTLGQGPEFLTYFQNEAQLEKSRLLSDRFSAERPKGSFSTLEIQRTEQGDSAMYLCASSFADPYYEQYFGPGTRLTVT.

This clonotype was counted many times. The rearrangement uses TRBV29-1 and TRBJ2-7, with D perhaps assigned TRBD1 or TRBD2 (6 bases each). The V gene's germline CDR1 is SQVTM and CDR2 ANQGSEA. This CDR3 comprises 17 residues. Trimming cost V 7 bases and J 0 bases, with 25 bases left between them. CDR3 sequence reads: CSERAGPWQGSSYEQYF. CDR3 bases: TGCAGCGAAAGGGCGGGACCTTGGCAGGGGAGCTCCTACGAGCAGTACTTC.

The V and J genes are TRBV3-1 and TRBJ1-6; D gene unclear. Per germline, CDR1 LGHDT and CDR2 YNNKEL (reference sequence). CDR3 size: 15 residues. The V and J ends lost 1 base and 2 bases respectively, with 6 bases between them. The CDR3 is CASSQVGAYNSPLHF. CDR3 sequence (DNA): TGTGCCAGCAGCCAAGTCGGGGCCTATAATTCACCCCTCCACTTT.

J is TRBJ2-5 and V is TRBV5-4, with TRBD1 identical over 8 bases. Germline assignment: CDR1 SGHNT and CDR2 YYREEE (reference sequence). J was trimmed by 2 bases and V by 5 bases; bases with no gene match: 5. CDR3 length equals 14 residues. The DNA of the CDR3 is TGTGCCAGCAGACCCGGGACAGGACAAGAGACCCAGTACTTC. It is translated as CASRPGTGQETQYF.

This clonotype appeared once. V gene TRBV6-2 or TRBV6-3 combines with J gene TRBJ2-7; D assignment may be TRBD1 or TRBD2 (6 bases each). Germline V CDR1 and CDR2: MNHEY, SVGEGT. V lost 6 bases and J lost 0, with 12 bases in between. The CDR3 length is 14 residues. The CDR3 region has the DNA TGTGCCAGCAGATTAGGGGGGACCTCCTACGAGCAGTACTTC. Its protein is CASRLGGTSYEQYF.

The V gene is TRBV20-1, the J gene TRBJ2-3; 14 nucleotides agree with TRBD2. The junction had 14 bases not matched to a gene; V was cut back by 2 bases and J by 4 bases. The CDR3 consists of 19 residues. CDR1 and CDR2 (germline): DFQATT, SNEGSKA (reference sequence). CDR3 bases: TGCAGTGCTAGAAAAACACGGACTAGCGGGAGGCTCGGGGCAGATACGCAGTATTTT. Protein sequence: CSARKTRTSGRLGADTQYF.

This clonotype was counted at least ten times. The chain uses TRBV6-1 and TRBJ2-1; the D gene is possibly TRBD2 (6 bases). This CDR3 contains 19 residues. Germline values: CDR1 MNHNS, CDR2 SASEGT. Trimming left V 2 bases short and J 2 bases short, with 22 bases between. The CDR3 is CASSESVPSVGRPYNEQFF. As DNA, the CDR3 is TGTGCCAGCAGTGAATCAGTCCCTAGCGTCGGTCGGCCCTACAATGAGCAGTTCTTC.

Worth noting for this clonotype: One end of the junction varies from germline; a read error may be responsible. The V and J genes are TRBV5-6 and TRBJ1-6; no reliable D call. The CDR3 totals 12 residues. Germline V gene lookup returns CDR1 SGHDT and CDR2 YYEEEE. The DNA of the CDR3 is TGTGCCAGCAGCTTAACGGATTCTCGGATGGACTTT. It is translated as CASSLTDSRMDF.

In this sample, this clonotype turned up once. Given a much more abundant clone one base away, this may be a read error. This CDR3 fails to terminate in the conserved phenylalanine or tryptophan, so it likely reflects a read error. The J gene is TRBJ2-1, the V gene TRBV18; 8 positions match TRBD2. The CDR3 is 14 residues long. V dropped 3 bases and J dropped 3; count of bases not matched to a gene: 1. Germline CDR1 reads KGHSH; CDR2 reads LQKENI. CDR3 in DNA: TGTGCCAGCTCACCCCGGGAGGGCTACAATGAGCAGTTCTAC. Encoded protein: CASSPREGYNEQFY.

This clonotype was seen many times. The chain recombines TRBV7-2 with TRBJ2-7; 8 bases align to TRBD2. V trimming: 1 base; J trimming: 0 bases; junction bases outside the gene matches: 2. The CDR3 is 15 amino acids. Germline V CDR1 and CDR2: SGHTA, FQGNSA. This chain's CDR3 is CASSLGAGASYEQYF. DNA for the CDR3: TGTGCCAGCAGCTTAGGAGCGGGAGCCTCCTACGAGCAGTACTTC.

This clonotype has ten or more counts. V and J are TRBV18 and TRBJ1-2, with a tentative D call TRBD1 (5 bases). Trimming cost V 2 bases and J 0 bases, with 7 bases left between them. In germline, CDR1 is KGHSH, CDR2 LQKENI. This CDR3 region has 14 residues. The CDR3 spells CASSPTGSNYGYTF. In nucleotides, the CDR3 is TGTGCCAGCTCACCAACAGGTTCTAACTATGGCTACACCTTC.

This clonotype was seen ten or more times. J is TRBJ2-7 and V is TRBV7-9, with a tentative D call TRBD2 (5 bases). Per germline, CDR1 SEHNR and CDR2 FQNEAQ (reference sequence). The germline V and J ends were trimmed by 5 bases and 2 bases, with 7 bases remaining between them. This CDR3 comprises 12 residues. The CDR3 loop is CASSKAAYEQYF. DNA of the CDR3: TGTGCCAGCAGCAAAGCGGCCTACGAGCAGTACTTC. The whole variable domain, remainder taken from reference TRBV7-9 and TRBJ2-7, is DTGVSQNPRHKITKRGQNVTFRCDPISEHNRLYWYRQTLGQGPEFLTYFQNEAQLEKSRLLSDRFSAERPKGSFSTLEIQRTEQGDSAMYLCASSKAAYEQYFGPGTRLTVT.

This clonotype appeared many times. V gene TRBV24-1 combines with J gene TRBJ2-3; no definite D call. CDR1 and CDR2 from the germline V gene are KGHDR and SFDVKD. V lost 6 bases and J 2 bases, leaving 8 bases between the germline ends. The CDR3 sequence is 13 residues long. CDR3 region: CATSPDYTDTQYF. CDR3 bases: TGTGCCACCAGTCCAGATTACACAGATACGCAGTATTTT.

This clonotype was counted many times. This sequence joins TRBV12-3 or TRBV12-4 and TRBJ2-7; the D is unclear. The CDR3 is 12 residues long. Deletions cut 3 bases from V and 7 bases from J, with 10 bases between. The CDR3 loop is CASSLFGQEQYF. For the CDR3, the DNA is TGTGCCAGCAGTTTGTTTGGCCAGGAGCAGTACTTC.

This clonotype was seen a few times. Here the CDR3 DNA reads TGTGCCAGCAGCCCAGGACAGGGGGTTATCCAGCCCCAGCATTTT. Protein product: CASSPGQGVIQPQHF. J is TRBJ1-5 and V is TRBV5-5; 10 nucleotides match TRBD1. The CDR3 sequence is 15 residues long. The J segment lost 7 bases and the V segment lost 4 bases, leaving 8 bases of the junction unmatched. CDR1 is SGHKS and CDR2 is YYEKEE in the germline V gene (reference sequence). The full variable domain, in which reference TRBV5-5 and TRBJ1-5 provide the parts outside the CDR3, is DAGVTQSPTHLIKTRGQQVTLRCSPISGHKSVSWYQQVLGQGPQFIFQYYEKEERGRGNFPDRFSARQFPNYSSELNVNALLLGDSALYLCASSPGQGVIQPQHFGDGTRLSIL.

This clonotype was seen ten or more times. The chain has TRBV6-5 and TRBJ1-5, with D possibly matching TRBD1 (6 bases). Germline assignment: CDR1 MNHEY and CDR2 SVGAGI. Trimming left V 0 bases short and J 4 bases short, with 25 bases between. This CDR3 contains 20 residues. This CDR3 reads CASSYSRQGKRGEGNQPQHF. CDR3 sequence (DNA): TGTGCCAGCAGTTACTCTCGGCAGGGGAAGAGGGGTGAGGGAAATCAGCCCCAGCATTTT.